The entry that follows covers one T cell receptor beta chain sequence. Its antigen is not known. Given the absence of the conserved phenylalanine or tryptophan at the CDR3 end, a read error is likely. The sample originates from a study of tumor-infiltrating lymphocytes in primary liver carcinoma. Study-level results: The study found a significantly higher top-250-clone fraction in tumors than in blood (p = 0.039).

Without any cell sorting, roughly 17-31 mg of bulk tissue yielded co-extracted RNA and DNA. Production of TCR beta cDNA used 500 ng total RNA together with a constant-region primer. Modified slightly, ARM-PCR produced TCR beta libraries over three nested multiplex PCR rounds. Investigators reported that the first two PCR rounds, at 10 to 11 cycles each, used TRBV1-TRBV30 forward primers with a C-beta reverse primer. TCRdb redid the calling of the multiplex PCR reads with MiXCR, one entry per CDR3 protein. The table lists about 25,000 distinct CDR3 sequences, 60% to 80% of them singletons, with less than 40% in the top ten. CDR3 length equals 16 residues. CDR1 and CDR2 from the germline V gene are SGHNT and YENEEA.

This chain connects TRBV11-3 to TRBJ2-3, with D maybe TRBD2 (6 bases). This sequence was found in a woman aged 25 to 39 with primary liver carcinoma and hepatitis B virus infection. Sequencing used liver tumor tissue from sampling region 5. Subset denoted: tumor region T5, tumor centre. This CDR3 reads CASSSGSGRDTDTQYY. Here the CDR3 DNA reads TGTGCCAGTAGCTCCGGGAGCGGGCGAGACACAGATACGCAGTATTAT.